This TCR beta chain was found in a study of blood T cell repertoires in COVID-19. Whole-study context: T cells, B-cell-depleted T cells, or PBMCs supplied cDNA or gDNA.

The germline CDR1 and CDR2 sequences are SGDLS and YYNGEE. The ends were cut back, 0 bases at V and 4 bases at J, with 13 bases in the middle. The CDR3 has 15 amino acids. Original processing notes: Using reference gene primer amplification, nucleated cell counts were estimated. Produced via immunoSEQ multiplex PCR; TCRdb's table is partial and in-frame only. Clone size and V and J calls were adopted from that table, with D and trimming inferred from the DNA. The table lists over 150,000 clones, around 83% of them singletons. Sequenced material: peripheral blood. J is TRBJ1-2 and V is TRBV9; D uncertain. The receptor comes from a man in his fifties or sixties with active or convalescent COVID-19. The CDR3 spells CASSVDVGRGYGYTF. The CDR3 region has the DNA TGTGCCAGCAGCGTAGATGTGGGGAGAGGCTATGGCTACACCTTC.